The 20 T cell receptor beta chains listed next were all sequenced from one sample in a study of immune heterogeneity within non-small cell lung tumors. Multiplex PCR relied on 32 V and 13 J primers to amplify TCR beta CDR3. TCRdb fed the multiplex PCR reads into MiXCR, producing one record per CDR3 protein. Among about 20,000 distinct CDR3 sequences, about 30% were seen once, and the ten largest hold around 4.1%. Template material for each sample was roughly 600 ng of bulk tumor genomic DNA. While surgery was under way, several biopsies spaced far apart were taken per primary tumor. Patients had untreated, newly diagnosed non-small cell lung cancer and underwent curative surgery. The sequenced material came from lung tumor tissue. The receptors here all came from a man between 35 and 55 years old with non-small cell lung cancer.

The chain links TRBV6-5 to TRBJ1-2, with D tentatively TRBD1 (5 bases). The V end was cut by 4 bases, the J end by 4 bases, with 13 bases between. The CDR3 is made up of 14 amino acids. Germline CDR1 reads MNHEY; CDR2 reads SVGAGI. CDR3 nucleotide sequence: TGTGCCAGCAGTTCACGCGGGGGTGCCTATGGCTACACCTTC. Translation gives CASSSRGGAYGYTF.

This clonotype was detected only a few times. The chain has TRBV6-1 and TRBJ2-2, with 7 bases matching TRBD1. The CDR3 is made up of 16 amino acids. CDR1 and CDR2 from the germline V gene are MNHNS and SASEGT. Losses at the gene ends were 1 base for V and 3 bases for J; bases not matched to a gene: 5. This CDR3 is CASSEGVTGYTGELFF. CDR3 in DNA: TGTGCCAGCAGTGAAGGCGTGACAGGGTACACCGGGGAGCTGTTTTTT.

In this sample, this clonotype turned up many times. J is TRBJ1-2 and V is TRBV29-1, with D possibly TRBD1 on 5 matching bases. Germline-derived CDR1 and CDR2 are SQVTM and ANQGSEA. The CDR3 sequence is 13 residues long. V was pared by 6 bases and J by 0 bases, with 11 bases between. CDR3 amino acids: CSVAQGSNYGYTF. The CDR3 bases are TGCAGCGTAGCTCAGGGTTCTAACTATGGCTACACCTTC.

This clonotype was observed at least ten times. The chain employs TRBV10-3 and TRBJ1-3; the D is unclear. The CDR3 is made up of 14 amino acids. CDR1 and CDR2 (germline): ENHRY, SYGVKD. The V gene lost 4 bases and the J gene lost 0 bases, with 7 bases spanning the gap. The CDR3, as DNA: TGTGCCATCAGTGCAGTGAGCTCTGGAAACACCATATATTTT. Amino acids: CAISAVSSGNTIYF.

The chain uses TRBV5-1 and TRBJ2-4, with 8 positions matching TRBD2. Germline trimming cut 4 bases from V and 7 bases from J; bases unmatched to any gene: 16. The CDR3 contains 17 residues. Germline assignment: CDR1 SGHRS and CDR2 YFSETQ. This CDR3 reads CASSAIPGLVSGNIQYF. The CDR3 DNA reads TGCGCCAGCAGCGCGATACCGGGACTAGTCTCAGGGAACATTCAGTACTTC.

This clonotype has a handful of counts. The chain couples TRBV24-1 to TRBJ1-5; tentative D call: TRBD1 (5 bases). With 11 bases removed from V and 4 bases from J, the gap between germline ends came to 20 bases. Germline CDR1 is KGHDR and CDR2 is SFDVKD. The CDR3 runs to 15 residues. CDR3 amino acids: CANKLLGGFNQPQHF. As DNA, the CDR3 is TGTGCCAACAAGCTTCTGGGGGGTTTTAATCAGCCCCAGCATTTT.

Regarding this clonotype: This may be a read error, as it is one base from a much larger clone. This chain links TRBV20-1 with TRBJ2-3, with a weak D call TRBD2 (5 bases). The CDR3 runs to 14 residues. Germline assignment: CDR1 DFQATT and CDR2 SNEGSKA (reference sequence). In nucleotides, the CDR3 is TGCAGTGCTAGAGGTTCAGCTAGCACAGATACGCTGTATTTT. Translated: CSARGSASTDTLYF.

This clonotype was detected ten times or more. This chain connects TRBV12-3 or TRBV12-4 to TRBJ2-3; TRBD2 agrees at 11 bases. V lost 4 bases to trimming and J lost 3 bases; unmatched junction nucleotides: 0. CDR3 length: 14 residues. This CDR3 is CASSWTSGTDTQYF. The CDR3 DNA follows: TGTGCCAGCAGTTGGACTAGCGGGACAGATACGCAGTATTTT.

DNA for the CDR3: TGTGCCAGCAGCTTCACAGGGGTCTCCTACAATGAGCAGTTCTTC. Protein: CASSFTGVSYNEQFF. This chain connects TRBV11-3 to TRBJ2-1; 7 positions match TRBD1. Germline assignment: CDR1 SGHNT and CDR2 YENEEA. The CDR3 loop spans 15 amino acids. V shed 3 bases, J shed 0 bases, and the junction held 2 bases outside the gene matches. The full variable domain, with the rest looked up from reference TRBV11-3 and TRBJ2-1, is EAGVVQSPRYKIIEKKQPVAFWCNPISGHNTLYWYLQNLGQGPELLIRYENEEAVDDSQLPKDRFSAERLKGVDSTLKIQPAELGDSAVYLCASSFTGVSYNEQFFGPGTRLTVL.

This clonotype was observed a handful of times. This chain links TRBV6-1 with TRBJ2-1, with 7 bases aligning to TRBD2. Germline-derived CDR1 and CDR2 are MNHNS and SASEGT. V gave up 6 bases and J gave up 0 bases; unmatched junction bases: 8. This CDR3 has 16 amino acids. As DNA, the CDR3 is TGTGCCAGCAGGGCTGCGGGAGACCTCTCCTACAATGAGCAGTTCTTC. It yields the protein CASRAAGDLSYNEQFF.

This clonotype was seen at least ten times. In nucleotides, the CDR3 is TGTGCCAGCCGACGGACAGGGTTAGGCATTCAGTACTTC. Its protein product is CASRRTGLGIQYF. The J gene is TRBJ2-4, the V gene TRBV12-3 or TRBV12-4, with TRBD1 matching 8 bases. The V and J ends lost 8 bases and 9 bases, in that order; junction bases with no gene match: 9. This CDR3 region has 13 residues.

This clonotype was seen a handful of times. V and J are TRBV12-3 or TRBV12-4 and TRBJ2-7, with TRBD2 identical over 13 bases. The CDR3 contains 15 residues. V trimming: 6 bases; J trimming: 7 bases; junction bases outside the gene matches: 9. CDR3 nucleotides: TGTGCCAGCAGCAGGACTAGCGGGAGCTCTGGGGAGCAGTACTTC. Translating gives CASSRTSGSSGEQYF.

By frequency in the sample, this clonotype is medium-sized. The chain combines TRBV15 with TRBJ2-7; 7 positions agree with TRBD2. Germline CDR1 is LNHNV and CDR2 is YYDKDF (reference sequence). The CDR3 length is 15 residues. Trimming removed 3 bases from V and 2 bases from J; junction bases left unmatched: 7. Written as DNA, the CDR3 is TGTGCCACCAGCAGGGGGCGGGGGATGGCCTACGAGCAGTACTTC. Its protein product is CATSRGRGMAYEQYF.

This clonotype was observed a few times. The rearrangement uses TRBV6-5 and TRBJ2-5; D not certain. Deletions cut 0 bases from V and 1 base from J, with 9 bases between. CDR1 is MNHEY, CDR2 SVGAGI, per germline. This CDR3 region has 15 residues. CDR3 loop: CASSYSRAAQETQYF. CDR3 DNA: TGTGCCAGCAGTTACTCGAGAGCAGCCCAAGAGACCCAGTACTTC.

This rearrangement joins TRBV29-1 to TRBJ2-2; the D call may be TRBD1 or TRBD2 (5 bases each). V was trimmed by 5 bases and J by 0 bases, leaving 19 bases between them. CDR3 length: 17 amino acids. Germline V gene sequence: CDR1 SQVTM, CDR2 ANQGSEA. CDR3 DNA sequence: TGCAGCGTTACCGTTCCGGGACCCTCAACGAACACCGGGGAGCTGTTTTTT. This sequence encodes CSVTVPGPSTNTGELFF.

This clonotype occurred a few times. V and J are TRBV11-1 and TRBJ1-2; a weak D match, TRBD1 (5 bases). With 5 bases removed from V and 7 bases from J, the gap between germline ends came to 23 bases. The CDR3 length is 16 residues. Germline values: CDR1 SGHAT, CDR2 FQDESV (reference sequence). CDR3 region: CASSPHRGGDRSGYTF. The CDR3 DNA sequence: TGTGCCAGCAGCCCGCACCGCGGGGGGGATAGGTCTGGCTACACCTTC.

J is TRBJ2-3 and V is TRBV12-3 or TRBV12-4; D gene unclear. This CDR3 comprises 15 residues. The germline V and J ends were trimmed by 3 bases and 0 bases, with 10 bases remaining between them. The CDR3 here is CASSLLTRSTDTQYF. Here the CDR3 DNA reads TGTGCCAGCAGTTTGCTGACCCGTAGCACAGATACGCAGTATTTT.

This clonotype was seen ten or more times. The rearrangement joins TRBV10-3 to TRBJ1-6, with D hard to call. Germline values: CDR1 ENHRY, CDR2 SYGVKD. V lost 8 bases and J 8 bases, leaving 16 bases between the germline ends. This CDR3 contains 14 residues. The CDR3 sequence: CAICKRAGDSPLHF. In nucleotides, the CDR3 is TGTGCCATCTGTAAGCGGGCCGGGGATTCACCCCTCCACTTT.

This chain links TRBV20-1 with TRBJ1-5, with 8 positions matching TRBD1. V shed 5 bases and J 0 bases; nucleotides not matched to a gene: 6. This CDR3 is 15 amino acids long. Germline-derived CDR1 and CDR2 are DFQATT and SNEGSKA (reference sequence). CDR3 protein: CSALDRDYSNQPQHF. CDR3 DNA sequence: TGCAGTGCTTTGGACAGGGACTATAGCAATCAGCCCCAGCATTTT.

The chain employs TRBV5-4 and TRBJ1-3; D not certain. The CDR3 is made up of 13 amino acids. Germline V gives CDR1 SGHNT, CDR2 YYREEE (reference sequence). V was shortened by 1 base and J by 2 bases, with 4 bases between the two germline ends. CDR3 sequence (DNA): TGTGCCAGCAGCTTGTCCGCTGGAAACACCATATATTTT. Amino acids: CASSLSAGNTIYF. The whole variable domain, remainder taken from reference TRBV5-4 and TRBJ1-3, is ETGVTQSPTHLIKTRGQQVTLRCSSQSGHNTVSWYQQALGQGPQFIFQYYREEENGRGNFPPRFSGLQFPNYSSELNVNALELDDSALYLCASSLSAGNTIYFGEGSWLTVV.